The T cell receptor (beta chain) under discussion was sequenced for a study of cytomegalovirus exposure and HLA in healthy donors. Study in general: Unique TCR beta sequences numbering approximately 120 million came from about 180 million T cells in an earlier analysis.

Notes on the study in general: HLA allele associations emerged for around 15,000 TCR beta sequences in a later analysis, at 0.05 false discovery rate.

Germline CDR1 reads SQVTM; CDR2 reads ANQGSEA. Trimming removed 1 base from V and 5 bases from J; junction bases left unmatched: 4. The CDR3 sequence is 13 residues long. As to this clone: What it binds is unknown.

Participants comprised healthy donors of bone marrow. Primers: 60 Vbeta forward and 13 Jbeta reverse. TCRdb keeps only in-frame clones here, not all; method: immunoSEQ multiplex PCR. The sample shows about 89,000 clones, around three quarters of them seen only once. Material for sequencing was PBMCs. The chain combines TRBV29-1 with TRBJ2-5, with TRBD2 identical over 7 bases. This TCR was sampled from a male donor in good health and CMV-seronegative. The CDR3 sequence: CSVEGAGIETQYF. The CDR3 bases are TGCAGCGTTGAAGGAGCGGGAATCGAGACCCAGTACTTC.